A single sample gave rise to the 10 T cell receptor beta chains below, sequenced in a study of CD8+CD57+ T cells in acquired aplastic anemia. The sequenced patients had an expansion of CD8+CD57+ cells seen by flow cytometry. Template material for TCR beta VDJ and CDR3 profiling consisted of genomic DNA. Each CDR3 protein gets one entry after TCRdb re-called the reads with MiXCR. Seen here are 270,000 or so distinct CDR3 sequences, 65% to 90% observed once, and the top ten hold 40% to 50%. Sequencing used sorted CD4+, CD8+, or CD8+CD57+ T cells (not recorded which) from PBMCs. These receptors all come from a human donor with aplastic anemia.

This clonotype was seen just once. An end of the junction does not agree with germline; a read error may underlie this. The chain's CDR3 is CASSFQSSRQSDDF. CDR3 DNA: TGTGCCAGCAGCTTTCAGAGTAGCAGGCAGAGCGATGATTTT. V gene TRBV7-9 combines with J gene TRBJ1-5, with D hard to call. This CDR3 contains 14 residues. Germline-derived CDR1 and CDR2 are SEHNR and FQNEAQ (reference sequence).

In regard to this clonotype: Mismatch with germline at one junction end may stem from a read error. CDR3 region: CASSLGGDRTDTHF. The CDR3 DNA is TGTGCCAGCAGCTTAGGGGGAGATCGCACAGATACGCATTTT. This chain links TRBV9 with TRBJ2-3; the D gene is possibly TRBD1 (6 bases). The CDR3 consists of 14 residues. Per the germline V gene, CDR1 is SGDLS and CDR2 is YYNGEE.

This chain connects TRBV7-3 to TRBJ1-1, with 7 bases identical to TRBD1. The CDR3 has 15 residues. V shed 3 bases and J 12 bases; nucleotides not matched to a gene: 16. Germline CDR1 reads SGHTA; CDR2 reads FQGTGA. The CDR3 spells CASSLGQPEKFTPFF. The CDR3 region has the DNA TGTGCCAGCAGCTTGGGACAGCCAGAAAAATTCACCCCTTTCTTT.

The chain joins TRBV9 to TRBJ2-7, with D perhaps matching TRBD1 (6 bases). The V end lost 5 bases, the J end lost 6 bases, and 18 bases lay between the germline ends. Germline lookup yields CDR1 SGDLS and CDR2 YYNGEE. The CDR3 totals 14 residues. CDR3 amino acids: CASSDEQGTTEQYF. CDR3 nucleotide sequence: TGTGCCAGCAGTGACGAGCAGGGGACCACCGAGCAGTACTTC.

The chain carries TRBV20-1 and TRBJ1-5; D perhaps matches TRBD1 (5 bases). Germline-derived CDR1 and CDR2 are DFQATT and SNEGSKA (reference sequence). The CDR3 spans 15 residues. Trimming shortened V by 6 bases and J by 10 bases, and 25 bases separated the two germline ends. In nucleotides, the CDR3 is TGCAGTGCCCATCCTGAAGACAGCAGCTGTGATCCCCAGCATTTT. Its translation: CSAHPEDSSCDPQHF.

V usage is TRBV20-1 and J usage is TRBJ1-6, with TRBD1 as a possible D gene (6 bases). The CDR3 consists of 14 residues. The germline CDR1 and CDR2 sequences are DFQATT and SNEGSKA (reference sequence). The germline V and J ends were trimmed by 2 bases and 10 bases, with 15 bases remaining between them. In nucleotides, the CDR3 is TGCAGTGCTAGATTGGCGGGGGGGCAATCACCCCTCCACTTT. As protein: CSARLAGGQSPLHF.

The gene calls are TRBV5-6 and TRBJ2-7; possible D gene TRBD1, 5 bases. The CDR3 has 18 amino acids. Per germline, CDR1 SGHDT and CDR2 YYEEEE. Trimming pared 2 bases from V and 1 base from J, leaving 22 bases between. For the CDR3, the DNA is TGTGCCAGCAGCTTTCCTCGAGACGAGACAGCCCTTTCCTACGAGCAGTACGTC. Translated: CASSFPRDETALSYEQYV.

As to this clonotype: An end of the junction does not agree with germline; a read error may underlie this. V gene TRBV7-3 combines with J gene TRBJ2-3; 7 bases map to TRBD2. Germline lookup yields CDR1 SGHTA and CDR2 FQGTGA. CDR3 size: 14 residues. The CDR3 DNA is TGTGCCAGCAGCTTAGCGGGAGATCCGGAGCGGCGGAATTTT. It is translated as CASSLAGDPERRNF.

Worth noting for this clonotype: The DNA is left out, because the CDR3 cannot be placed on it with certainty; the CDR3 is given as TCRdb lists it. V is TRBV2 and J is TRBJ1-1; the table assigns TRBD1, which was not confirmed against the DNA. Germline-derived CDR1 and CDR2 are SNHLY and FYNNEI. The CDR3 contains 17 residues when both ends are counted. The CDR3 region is CASSGVGGANTEAFFGF.

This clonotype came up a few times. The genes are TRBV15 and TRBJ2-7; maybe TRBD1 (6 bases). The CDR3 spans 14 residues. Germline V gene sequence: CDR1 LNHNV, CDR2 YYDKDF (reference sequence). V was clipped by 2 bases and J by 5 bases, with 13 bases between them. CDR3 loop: CATSRPQGADEQYF. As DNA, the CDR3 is TGTGCCACCAGCAGACCACAGGGAGCCGACGAGCAGTACTTC.